A single sample is the source of the 24 T cell receptor beta chains below, sequenced in a study of T cell changes during pregnancy in multiple sclerosis. TCRdb's table, derived via immunoSEQ multiplex PCR, lists solely in-frame clones and lacks some. The table records tens of thousands of clones, 90% of them present only once. This material consisted of CD8+ T cells from peripheral blood mononuclear cells, taken after pregnancy. The source of these receptors is a female donor with multiple sclerosis, enrolled in a pregnancy study.

The chain carries TRBV2 and TRBJ2-3, with no clear D. The CDR3 has 14 amino acids. CDR1 and CDR2 from the germline V gene are SNHLY and FYNNEI. The ends were cut back, 2 bases at V and 2 bases at J, with 8 bases in the middle. The DNA for the CDR3 is TGTGCCAGCAGTGAATGGGCAAACACAGATACGCAGTATTTT. Protein product: CASSEWANTDTQYF.

Only one count was recorded for this clone. The gene calls are TRBV27 and TRBJ2-3; 10 bases line up with TRBD2. The V segment lost 3 bases and the J segment 0 bases; nucleotides outside the gene matches: 3. Germline V gives CDR1 MNHEY, CDR2 SMNVEV (reference sequence). This CDR3 has 16 residues. The CDR3 spells CASSFSGGTSTDTQYF. The CDR3 nucleotides are TGTGCCAGCAGTTTTAGCGGGGGGACTAGCACAGATACGCAGTATTTT.

This clone was recorded only once. The rearrangement uses TRBV7-7 and TRBJ1-1; possible D gene TRBD1, 6 bases. Germline CDR1 reads SSHAT; CDR2 reads FNYEAQ (reference sequence). The CDR3 consists of 21 residues. Trimming shortened V by 5 bases and J by 1 base, and 32 bases separated the two germline ends. The DNA for the CDR3 is TGTGCCAGCAGCCCACTTCCATTCCGAACCGACGGACAGACTGAGAACACTGAAGCTTTCTTT. Amino acids: CASSPLPFRTDGQTENTEAFF.

The chain is built from TRBV7-9 and TRBJ2-7; no firm D call. V lost 5 bases and J lost 4, with 9 bases in between. The germline gives CDR1 SEHNR, CDR2 FQNEAQ (reference sequence). CDR3 size: 12 residues. The CDR3 sequence: CASSVEQYEQYF. The DNA for the CDR3 is TGTGCCAGCAGCGTCGAACAGTACGAGCAGTACTTC.

This clone was observed a few times. The chain combines TRBV10-1 with TRBJ1-1; D gene uncertain. Germline CDR1 is WNHNN and CDR2 is SYGVQD (reference sequence). The V gene lost 8 bases and the J gene lost 11 bases, with 9 bases spanning the gap. This CDR3 has 9 amino acids. DNA of the CDR3: TGCGCCAGCGGTTTGAGGGCTTTCTTT. Translation: CASGLRAFF.

The chain employs TRBV9 and TRBJ2-3, with D unresolved. CDR3 length: 14 amino acids. From germline, CDR1 is SGDLS and CDR2 YYNGEE. The V gene lost 3 bases and the J gene lost 7 bases, with 15 bases spanning the gap. CDR3 sequence: CASSADWSYHTQYF. The CDR3 region has the DNA TGTGCCAGCAGCGCCGACTGGTCGTACCATACGCAGTATTTT. Full variable domain (outside the CDR3, taken from reference TRBV9 and TRBJ2-3): DSGVTQTPKHLITATGQRVTLRCSPRSGDLSVYWYQQSLDQGLQFLIQYYNGEERAKGNILERFSAQQFPDLHSELNLSSLELGDSALYFCASSADWSYHTQYFGPGTRLTVL.

The chain combines TRBV2 with TRBJ1-4; no firm D call. Germline assignment: CDR1 SNHLY and CDR2 FYNNEI. V dropped 3 bases and J dropped 5 bases, with 10 bases sitting between them. CDR3 length: 14 residues. Here the CDR3 reads CASSEGSTNEKLFF. CDR3 nucleotide sequence: TGTGCCAGCAGTGAGGGGAGCACGAATGAAAAACTGTTTTTT.

The V and J genes are TRBV6-5 and TRBJ2-1, with 9 bases that match TRBD1. Germline V gene data show CDR1 as MNHEY and CDR2 as SVGAGI. After removal of 8 bases from V and 7 bases from J, the junction contained 15 bases not matched to a gene. The CDR3 has 16 residues. For the CDR3, the DNA is TGTGCCAGCTGCTACTTCCGGGACAGGGATCGGAATGAGCAGTTCTTC. Translating it yields CASCYFRDRDRNEQFF.

The chain combines TRBV9 with TRBJ2-7; TRBD2 is a possible D gene (6 bases). Germline V lookup: CDR1 SGDLS, CDR2 YYNGEE. This CDR3 is built from 12 residues. With 3 bases removed from V and 3 bases from J, the gap between germline ends came to 7 bases. The DNA of the CDR3 is TGTGCCAGCAGCGGGGGAGGCTACGAGCAGTACTTC. The encoded protein is CASSGGGYEQYF.

J is TRBJ2-2 and V is TRBV9, with 10 bases matching TRBD2. Germline CDR1 SGDLS, CDR2 YYNGEE. There are 16 residues in the CDR3. The V and J ends lost 2 bases and 1 base, in that order; junction bases with no gene match: 2. This CDR3 is CASSVRTSGNTGELFF. The CDR3, as DNA: TGTGCCAGCAGCGTTCGGACTAGCGGGAACACCGGGGAGCTGTTTTTT.

V usage is TRBV19 and J usage is TRBJ2-7, with TRBD2 as a possible D gene (6 bases). CDR3 length equals 14 residues. Trimming pared 4 bases from V and 2 bases from J, leaving 12 bases between. Germline CDR1 and CDR2: LNHDA and SQIVND (reference sequence). The CDR3 DNA reads as TGTGCCAGTAGTACGACAGCGGGCCCCTACGAGCAGTACTTC. Amino acid sequence: CASSTTAGPYEQYF.

This sequence joins TRBV27 and TRBJ2-1, with TRBD2 as a possible D gene (5 bases). Trimming took 2 bases from V and 6 from J, leaving 17 bases between them. The CDR3 spans 16 residues. The germline V gene encodes CDR1 MNHEY and CDR2 SMNVEV (reference sequence). CDR3 in DNA: TGTGCCAGCAGTTTACGGCCGGGGTCGAGCTTCAATGAGCAGTTCTTC. This encodes CASSLRPGSSFNEQFF.

The chain couples TRBV9 to TRBJ2-7; D ambiguous. Germline CDR1 reads SGDLS; CDR2 reads YYNGEE. The ends were cut back, 0 bases at V and 0 bases at J, with 10 bases in the middle. The CDR3 loop spans 15 amino acids. CDR3 loop: CASSVAYDTSYEQYF. The CDR3 DNA follows: TGTGCCAGCAGCGTAGCTTACGACACCTCCTACGAGCAGTACTTC.

This chain joins TRBV6-4 and TRBJ2-3, with TRBD2 matching over 9 bases. The trim removed 3 bases at V and 6 bases at J, leaving 7 bases unmatched. The length of the CDR3 is 15 residues. From germline, CDR1 is MRHNA and CDR2 SNTAGT. CDR3 sequence reads: CASSELAGAMDTQYF. The CDR3 DNA sequence: TGTGCCAGCAGTGAGTTAGCGGGGGCGATGGATACGCAGTATTTT.

The genes are TRBV14 and TRBJ1-2, with 7 nucleotides matching TRBD1. In germline, CDR1 is SGHDN, CDR2 FVKESK. V shed 4 bases, J shed 8 bases, and the junction held 13 bases outside the gene matches. There are 15 residues in the CDR3. In nucleotides, the CDR3 is TGTGCCAGCAGCCCATTCGGACAGGAAGTTCTCGGCTACACCTTC. Protein: CASSPFGQEVLGYTF.

The genes are TRBV4-1 and TRBJ2-3; a possible D gene is TRBD2 (6 bases). Germline assignment: CDR1 MGHRA and CDR2 YSYEKL. This CDR3 region has 14 residues. Trimming cost V 3 bases and J 0 bases, with 7 bases left between them. Here the CDR3 DNA reads TGCGCCAGCAGCCAGACTAGAAGCACAGATACGCAGTATTTT. Encoded protein: CASSQTRSTDTQYF.

The chain is built from TRBV7-2 and TRBJ2-7; TRBD1 agrees at 9 bases. Germline-derived CDR1 and CDR2 are SGHTA and FQGNSA. After removal of 3 bases from V and 0 bases from J, the junction contained 6 bases not matched to a gene. The CDR3 has 16 residues. CDR3 in amino acids: CASSLVRDRASYEQYF. CDR3 nucleotide sequence: TGTGCCAGCAGCTTGGTGCGGGACAGGGCCTCCTACGAGCAGTACTTC.

The chain employs TRBV5-8 and TRBJ2-1; TRBD2 aligns across 7 bases. In germline, CDR1 is SGHTS, CDR2 YDEGEE. There are 18 residues in the CDR3. V lost 4 bases, J lost 4 bases, and 17 bases stayed unmatched. CDR3 sequence: CASSSGGAGIGLYNEQFF. The CDR3 DNA follows: TGTGCCAGCAGCAGCGGCGGAGCGGGGATTGGGCTTTACAATGAGCAGTTCTTC.

The genes are TRBV6-5 and TRBJ1-2; D unresolved. The CDR3 is 14 amino acids. Trimming removed 5 bases at V and 8 bases at J, with 18 bases between. Germline-derived CDR1 and CDR2 are MNHEY and SVGAGI. As DNA, the CDR3 is TGTGCCAGCAGTCACACCCATCCGGGTGGGGGCTACACCTTC. The encoded protein is CASSHTHPGGGYTF.

The chain is built from TRBV5-5 and TRBJ1-2, with D perhaps matching TRBD1 (6 bases). With 2 bases removed from V and 0 bases from J, the gap between germline ends came to 11 bases. Germline CDR1 and CDR2: SGHKS and YYEKEE (reference sequence). The length of the CDR3 is 15 residues. CDR3 DNA sequence: TGTGCCAGCAGCTTACAGGGCGGAACTAACTATGGCTACACCTTC. Amino acid sequence: CASSLQGGTNYGYTF.

This clone was seen once. This chain uses TRBV6-4 with TRBJ2-3, with D perhaps matching TRBD2 (6 bases). The V and J ends lost 0 bases and 0 bases respectively, with 7 bases between them. This CDR3 is built from 15 residues. The germline gives CDR1 MRHNA, CDR2 SNTAGT. The CDR3 DNA reads as TGTGCCAGCAGTGACTCTGGGGGGAGCACAGATACGCAGTATTTT. Encoded protein: CASSDSGGSTDTQYF.

The gene calls are TRBV5-1 and TRBJ2-7; D might be TRBD2 (5 bases). From germline, CDR1 is SGHRS and CDR2 YFSETQ. The CDR3 loop spans 13 amino acids. With 4 bases removed from V and 4 bases from J, the gap between germline ends came to 12 bases. The CDR3, as DNA: TGCGCCAGCAGCGTACGACGGGAATACGAGCAGTACTTC. This encodes CASSVRREYEQYF.

The CDR3 DNA reads as TGTGCCAGTAACCAACAGGGGTCCTACAATGAGCAGTTCTTC. It yields the protein CASNQQGSYNEQFF. This chain links TRBV19 with TRBJ2-1; TRBD1 aligns across 7 bases. The V and J ends lost 7 bases and 1 base, in that order; junction bases with no gene match: 4. CDR3 length: 14 amino acids. Germline CDR1 is LNHDA and CDR2 is SQIVND (reference sequence). Supplemented by reference TRBV19 and TRBJ2-1, the full variable domain reads DGGITQSPKYLFRKEGQNVTLSCEQNLNHDAMYWYRQDPGQGLRLIYYSQIVNDFQKGDIAEGYSVSREKKESFPLTVTSAQKNPTAFYLCASNQQGSYNEQFFGPGTRLTVL.

This clone occurred a few times. The gene calls are TRBV27 and TRBJ1-2; 10 bases line up with TRBD1. CDR1 MNHEY and CDR2 SMNVEV come from the germline V gene (reference sequence). The CDR3 runs to 14 residues. The J segment lost 7 bases and the V segment lost 5 bases, leaving 7 bases of the junction unmatched. The CDR3 protein is CASSPGTGVVGYTF. CDR3 nucleotide sequence: TGTGCCAGCAGTCCGGGGACAGGGGTTGTTGGCTACACCTTC.